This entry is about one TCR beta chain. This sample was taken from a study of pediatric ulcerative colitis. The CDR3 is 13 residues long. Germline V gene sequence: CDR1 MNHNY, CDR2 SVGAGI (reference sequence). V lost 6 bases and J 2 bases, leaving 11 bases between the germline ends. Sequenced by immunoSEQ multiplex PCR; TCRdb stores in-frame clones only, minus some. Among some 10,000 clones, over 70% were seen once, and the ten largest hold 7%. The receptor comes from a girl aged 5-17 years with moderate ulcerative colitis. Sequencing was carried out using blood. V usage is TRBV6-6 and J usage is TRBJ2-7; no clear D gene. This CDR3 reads CASRAPSAYEQYF. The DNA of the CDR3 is TGTGCCAGCAGAGCCCCAAGTGCCTACGAGCAGTACTTC.